This TCR beta chain stems from a study of blood T cell repertoires in COVID-19. The CDR3 covers 14 residues. Germline V gene data show CDR1 as MNHNS and CDR2 as SASEGT. Deletions cut 1 base from V and 7 bases from J, with 10 bases between. Clones were read by immunoSEQ multiplex PCR, and TCRdb kept only the in-frame ones, dropping some. The sample lists 60,000 to 90,000 clones, 75% to 90% seen once, with roughly a sixth in the top ten. Sequenced input: peripheral blood. This TCR came from a human donor in a cohort sampled during active COVID-19. The J gene is TRBJ2-2, the V gene TRBV6-1; TRBD2 is a possible D gene (5 bases). CDR3 nucleotides: TGTGCCAGCAGTGAAGTCGGGGTAATCGGGGAGCTGTTTTTT. Its protein product is CASSEVGVIGELFF.